This is a list of T cell receptor beta chains from one sample in a study of blood T cell repertoires in COVID-19. The table came from immunoSEQ multiplex PCR; TCRdb's copy has only in-frame clones and leaves some out. Of approximately 74,000 clones in the sample, around 90% were seen once. What was sequenced was peripheral blood. These receptor sequences come from a woman between 55 and 75 years old with active COVID-19. CDR3s include the opening cysteine and the closing phenylalanine or tryptophan. D genes are given only for firm matches. Clone size appears in some rows only: once, few, many, or a class for an expanded clone.

cdr3_length	d_call	clone_size	v_call	j_call	cdr3_aa	cdr3_nt
13	.	.	TRBV18	TRBJ1-1	CASSFNHPNEAFF	TGTGCCAGCTCATTCAATCACCCTAATGAAGCTTTCTTT
15	TRBD1	.	TRBV2	TRBJ1-1	CASSEQGVPNTEAFF	TGTGCCAGCAGTGAACAGGGGGTACCGAACACTGAAGCTTTCTTT
9	.	.	TRBV6-6	TRBJ1-2	CASSPPSTF	TGTGCCAGCAGCCCCCCATCCACCTTC
15	TRBD1	.	TRBV7-6	TRBJ1-1	CASSLTGARNTEAFF	TGTGCCAGCAGCTTAACAGGGGCGCGGAACACTGAAGCTTTCTTT
14	TRBD2	.	TRBV9	TRBJ2-1	CASSVRLAGNEQFF	TGTGCCAGCAGCGTCCGACTAGCGGGCAATGAGCAGTTCTTC
16	TRBD2	.	TRBV5-4	TRBJ2-1	CASSFALAGGNDEQFF	TGTGCCAGCAGCTTCGCTCTAGCGGGAGGGAACGATGAGCAGTTCTTC
14	TRBD1	.	TRBV4-1	TRBJ2-3	CASSQRQGIDTQYF	TGCGCCAGCAGCCAACGACAGGGAATAGATACGCAGTATTTT
14	TRBD1	.	TRBV27	TRBJ2-7	CASSSTDRGHEQYF	TGTGCCAGCAGTTCTACGGACAGGGGGCACGAGCAGTACTTC
13	.	once	TRBV5-1	TRBJ1-1	CASSYREDTEAFF	TGCGCCAGCAGCTACCGAGAGGACACTGAAGCTTTCTTT
13	TRBD1	.	TRBV18	TRBJ1-1	CASSQGADTEAFF	TGTGCCAGCTCACAGGGGGCAGACACTGAAGCTTTCTTT
15	TRBD2	.	TRBV7-2	TRBJ2-1	CASSLTSGLYNEQFF	TGTGCCAGCAGCTTAACTAGCGGGCTCTACAATGAGCAGTTCTTC
17	TRBD2	.	TRBV5-1	TRBJ2-3	CASSLGATAGAPDTQYF	TGCGCCAGCAGCTTGGGGGCTACGGCGGGAGCCCCCGATACGCAGTATTTT
14	.	.	TRBV2	TRBJ2-7	CASTREQGVYEQYF	TGTGCCAGCACCAGAGAACAGGGTGTCTACGAGCAGTACTTC
14	.	.	TRBV6-5	TRBJ2-1	CASRARDRYNEQFF	TGTGCCAGCAGGGCCAGGGATAGGTACAATGAGCAGTTCTTC
18	TRBD2	.	TRBV4-2	TRBJ2-5	CASSLGRLAGEVGETQYF	TGTGCCAGCAGCCTTGGCCGACTAGCGGGAGAGGTTGGGGAGACCCAGTACTTC
16	TRBD1	.	TRBV30	TRBJ1-6	CAWTHLRTGVNSPLHF	TGTGCCTGGACCCACCTTCGGACAGGGGTCAATTCACCCCTCCACTTT
16	TRBD2	.	TRBV27	TRBJ2-1	CASSLWREGSYNEQFF	TGTGCCAGCAGTTTATGGCGGGAGGGGTCCTACAATGAGCAGTTCTTC
15	.	.	TRBV2	TRBJ2-1	CASSASSRALNEQFF	TGTGCCAGCAGTGCGTCGAGCAGGGCCCTCAATGAGCAGTTCTTC
16	TRBD1	.	TRBV25-1	TRBJ1-3	CARDRAVPVSGNTIYF	TGTGCCCGGGACAGAGCTGTTCCTGTCTCTGGAAACACCATATATTTT
16	.	.	TRBV18	TRBJ2-5	CASSPQAGGNQETQYF	TGTGCCAGCTCACCACAGGCAGGGGGGAACCAAGAGACCCAGTACTTC
15	.	.	TRBV4-2	TRBJ1-2	CASSQDRMGTWGYTF	TGTGCCAGCAGCCAAGATCGAATGGGGACTTGGGGCTACACCTTC
16	.	.	TRBV3-1/TRBV3-2	TRBJ2-7	CASSLRLGGSRYEQYF	TGTGCCAGCAGCCTAAGATTGGGGGGATCGCGGTACGAGCAGTACTTC
14	.	.	TRBV4-1	TRBJ1-4	CASRPDIAAGKLFF	TGCGCCAGCAGACCAGACATCGCCGCGGGAAAACTGTTTTTT
14	.	.	TRBV28	TRBJ2-7	CASSGVRGIYQQYF	TGTGCCAGCTCCGGAGTTAGGGGAATTTACCAGCAGTACTTC
16	TRBD1	few	TRBV19	TRBJ1-3	CASRWGATGAGNTIYF	TGTGCCAGTAGATGGGGTGCGACAGGGGCAGGAAACACCATATATTTT
16	TRBD1	.	TRBV19	TRBJ2-7	CASSGPGQGSGDEQYF	TGTGCCAGTAGTGGCCCGGGACAGGGGTCAGGGGACGAGCAGTACTTC
14	TRBD1	few	TRBV18	TRBJ2-7	CASSPRTGNYEQYF	TGTGCCAGCTCACCACGGACAGGGAACTACGAGCAGTACTTC
14	.	once	TRBV6-1	TRBJ2-1	CASSEFYRRGEQFF	TGTGCCAGCAGTGAATTCTACCGCCGGGGGGAGCAGTTCTTC
15	TRBD2	.	TRBV5-1	TRBJ2-1	CASSSTSGSTNEQFF	TGCGCCAGCAGCTCGACTAGCGGGAGTACTAATGAGCAGTTCTTC
16	.	once	TRBV5-5	TRBJ1-1	CASSLRGSRSNTEAFF	TGTGCCAGCAGCTTGAGGGGGTCTAGGTCCAACACTGAAGCTTTCTTT
12	.	.	TRBV7-9	TRBJ2-2	CASSWDTRELFF	TGTGCCAGCAGCTGGGACACCCGGGAGCTGTTTTTT
15	TRBD2	.	TRBV7-2	TRBJ2-1	CASSSAASGLNEQFF	TGTGCCAGCAGCTCTGCGGCTAGCGGGCTAAATGAGCAGTTCTTC
12	.	.	TRBV21-1	TRBJ2-5	CASSSTDSPWYF	TGTGCCAGCAGCAGCACGGACAGCCCCTGGTACTTC
15	.	.	TRBV2	TRBJ1-5	CASTLQSGANQPQHF	TGTGCCAGCACCCTACAGTCAGGGGCGAATCAGCCCCAGCATTTT
16	TRBD2	.	TRBV3-1/TRBV3-2	TRBJ2-1	CASSTRTSGVYNEQFF	TGTGCCAGCAGCACGCGGACTAGCGGGGTATACAATGAGCAGTTCTTC